Included here is one T cell receptor (beta chain) sequence, with context. Its antigen is unknown. The CDR3 length is 17 residues. J gave up 8 bases and V 4 bases, and 9 bases lay outside the gene matches. CDR1 and CDR2 (germline): SGHNT, YYREEE (reference sequence). The data were obtained in a study of cytomegalovirus exposure and HLA in healthy donors. Notes on the study in general: More clonal expansion characterized HLA-associated TCR beta chains than equally common others in a later analysis.

The PCR contained 60 Vbeta and 13 Jbeta primers. The data were produced by immunoSEQ multiplex PCR, yet TCRdb's version contains in-frame clones alone and is incomplete. Of about 140,000 clones detected, 75% to 80% appear once; the ten largest clones hold 4.5% to 6%. The sequence was obtained from a woman aged 45-59 years in good health and CMV-seronegative. V is TRBV5-4 and J is TRBJ2-1; TRBD2 matches at 16 bases. The sequenced sample consisted of PBMCs. The CDR3 is CASSPGTSGGEVDEQFF. The CDR3 nucleotides read TGTGCCAGCAGCCCCGGGACTAGCGGGGGGGAGGTCGATGAGCAGTTCTTC.